This T cell receptor beta chain was obtained from a study of shared clonotypes between healthy human individuals. This clone was seen a few times. TCRdb's table, derived via immunoSEQ multiplex PCR, lists solely in-frame clones and lacks some. The data contain around 1,100,000 clones, approximately 80% of them singletons. The CDR3 is 14 residues long. Looked up from germline, CDR1 is KGHSH and CDR2 is LQKENI. The V gene lost 3 bases and the J gene lost 1 base, with 9 bases spanning the gap. This clonotype was sampled from a man between 18 and 35 years old in good health. Some clones in this sample may be carry-over from other donors' samples. The genes are TRBV18 and TRBJ1-1, with D possibly TRBD1 on 5 matching bases. Sequenced sample: memory CD4+ T cells from PBMCs. Sample subset: CD45RA-negative fraction. DNA for the CDR3: TGTGCCAGCTCACCGAATCAGGGGAACACTGAAGCTTTCTTT. This gives the protein CASSPNQGNTEAFF.